Presented here are 16 T cell receptor beta chains from one specimen sequenced in a study of T cells in Graves' hyperthyroidism and ophthalmopathy. There were TCR beta CDR3 regions amplified from RNA transcripts. A set of HTBI primers served as the primers for a first-round RT-PCR of the TCR CDR3. TCRdb passed the multiplex PCR reads through MiXCR, listing each CDR3 protein once. This table has around 200,000 distinct CDR3 sequences, approximately 15% appearing once. Sequencing input: blood. The receptors were sampled from a woman aged 50 to 60 with Graves' hyperthyroidism.

Many counts were recorded for this clonotype. The J gene is TRBJ2-7, the V gene TRBV5-1, with D tentatively TRBD1 (5 bases). V dropped 0 bases and J dropped 3 bases, with 10 bases sitting between them. The CDR3 sequence is 14 residues long. CDR1 and CDR2 (germline): SGHRS, YFSETQ. The CDR3 spells CASSLGQGDYEQYF. Here the CDR3 DNA reads TGCGCCAGCAGCTTGGGGCAGGGCGACTACGAGCAGTACTTC.

This clonotype was seen many times. The rearrangement links TRBV3-1 to TRBJ1-1; 7 bases map to TRBD1. The CDR3 length is 18 residues. J was trimmed by 1 base and V by 1 base; bases with no gene match: 12. Per the germline V gene, CDR1 is LGHDT and CDR2 is YNNKEL (reference sequence). The DNA for the CDR3 is TGTGCCAGCAGCCAAGTGATCCTGGGACAGACAGAGAACACTGAAGCTTTCTTT. Translating gives CASSQVILGQTENTEAFF.

Many counts were recorded for this clonotype. The chain couples TRBV7-8 to TRBJ1-6; possible D gene TRBD1, 5 bases. There are 15 residues in the CDR3. The V end lost 2 bases, the J end lost 9 bases, and 14 bases lay between the germline ends. Looked up from germline, CDR1 is SGHVS and CDR2 is FQNEAQ. CDR3 in amino acids: CASSLYPETGSPLHF. The DNA for the CDR3 is TGTGCCAGCAGCTTATATCCGGAAACAGGTTCACCCCTCCACTTT. Variable domain in full (rest from reference TRBV7-8 and TRBJ1-6): GAGVSQSPRYKVAKRGQDVALRCDPISGHVSLFWYQQALGQGPEFLTYFQNEAQLDKSGLPSDRFFAERPEGSVSTLKIQRTQQEDSAVYLCASSLYPETGSPLHFGNGTRLTVT.

With regard to this clonotype: This may be a read error, as it is one base from a much larger clone. The V and J genes are TRBV6-2 or TRBV6-3 and TRBJ2-7, with D possibly being TRBD1 (5 bases). CDR1 is MNHEY, CDR2 SVGEGT, per germline. V lost 7 bases to trimming and J lost 0 bases, with 16 bases between them. The CDR3 has 15 amino acids. In DNA form, the CDR3 reads TGTGCCAGCACTTGGGGCAGGACCTTCTCCTACGAGCAGTACTTC. It is translated as CASTWGRTFSYEQYF.

This clonotype was found many times. The V and J genes are TRBV29-1 and TRBJ2-7; 9 bases are a match to TRBD1. The CDR3 runs to 13 residues. V was clipped by 4 bases and J by 6 bases; unmatched bases: 7. CDR1 is SQVTM and CDR2 is ANQGSEA in the germline V gene. The DNA for the CDR3 is TGCAGCGTTGTCGGGACAGGGCTGACCGAGCAGTACTTC. Protein sequence: CSVVGTGLTEQYF.

The chain recombines TRBV10-1 with TRBJ2-1, with D perhaps TRBD1 or TRBD2 (5 bases each). With 3 bases removed from V and 5 bases from J, the gap between germline ends came to 17 bases. Germline-derived CDR1 and CDR2 are WNHNN and SYGVQD (reference sequence). The CDR3 totals 16 residues. CDR3 DNA sequence: TGCGCCAGCAGTGAAGTTGGCGGGCTGGGACACAATGAGCAGTTCTTC. Protein sequence: CASSEVGGLGHNEQFF.

The V and J genes are TRBV3-1 and TRBJ2-5; 9 bases map to TRBD1. J lost 5 bases, V lost 3 bases, and 7 bases had no gene match. Per the germline V gene, CDR1 is LGHDT and CDR2 is YNNKEL (reference sequence). CDR3 length equals 15 residues. CDR3 sequence (DNA): TGTGCCAGCAGCCAGCCACAGGGGGCCGAGGAGACCCAGTACTTC. Translated, it gives CASSQPQGAEETQYF.

The chain is built from TRBV12-3 or TRBV12-4 and TRBJ2-1, with 7 positions matching TRBD1. V trimming: 4 bases; J trimming: 9 bases; junction bases outside the gene matches: 6. The CDR3 is made up of 13 amino acids. The CDR3 region is CASSYGTVTEQFF. The CDR3 DNA sequence: TGTGCCAGCAGTTACGGGACAGTTACTGAGCAGTTCTTC.

Many counts were recorded for this clonotype. V and J are TRBV18 and TRBJ2-5; D is tentatively TRBD1 or TRBD2 (5 bases each). The CDR3 is 15 amino acids. The germline gives CDR1 KGHSH, CDR2 LQKENI. Trimming removed 0 bases from V and 5 bases from J, with 13 bases in between. The CDR3 sequence: CASSPPGREGETQYF. The CDR3 DNA reads as TGTGCCAGCTCACCACCGGGTCGTGAGGGGGAGACCCAGTACTTC.

This clonotype was detected ten times or more. V usage is TRBV4-1 and J usage is TRBJ1-4, with 10 positions matching TRBD1. The junction had 11 bases not matched to a gene; V was cut back by 3 bases and J by 10 bases. The length of the CDR3 is 16 residues. Per germline, CDR1 MGHRA and CDR2 YSYEKL. CDR3 DNA: TGCGCCAGCAGCCATCCGGCCGGGACAGGGGCGGGAAAACTGTTTTTT. Its protein product is CASSHPAGTGAGKLFF.

There are many counts of this clonotype. The J gene is TRBJ1-3, the V gene TRBV6-1; D ambiguous. This CDR3 has 15 amino acids. Trimming took 1 base from V and 4 from J, leaving 11 bases between them. Looked up from germline, CDR1 is MNHNS and CDR2 is SASEGT. In nucleotides, the CDR3 is TGTGCCAGCAGTGAAGTGACGGTGCTCGGAAACACCATATATTTT. It encodes CASSEVTVLGNTIYF.

This clonotype has ten or more counts. The chain joins TRBV24-1 to TRBJ2-2, with 10 positions matching TRBD1. The CDR3 is 19 residues long. With 3 bases clipped from V and 2 bases from J, the junction kept 11 bases outside the gene matches. The germline gives CDR1 KGHDR, CDR2 SFDVKD. The chain's CDR3 is CATSDPRWDRGENTGELFF. CDR3 bases: TGTGCCACCAGTGATCCAAGGTGGGACAGGGGAGAAAACACCGGGGAGCTGTTTTTT.

This clonotype has a count of ten or more. J is TRBJ2-1 and V is TRBV29-1, with 9 bases matching TRBD2. Germline values: CDR1 SQVTM, CDR2 ANQGSEA. CDR3 length: 14 residues. Here the CDR3 reads CYAFGRGGYNEQFF. Here the CDR3 DNA reads TGCTACGCCTTCGGGCGGGGGGGGTACAATGAGCAGTTCTTC.

This clonotype was seen at least ten times. This chain links TRBV14 with TRBJ1-2, with TRBD1 as a possible D gene (5 bases). The CDR3 is 14 amino acids. V was clipped by 3 bases and J by 4 bases, with 12 bases between them. The germline CDR1 and CDR2 sequences are SGHDN and FVKESK. CDR3 protein: CASSQGVFIYGYTF. As DNA, the CDR3 is TGTGCCAGCAGCCAGGGGGTCTTCATCTATGGCTACACCTTC.

This clonotype was seen many times. V usage is TRBV28 and J usage is TRBJ1-5; tentatively, D is TRBD1 (5 bases). The germline V gene encodes CDR1 MDHEN and CDR2 SYDVKM. Trimming cost V 3 bases and J 9 bases, with 9 bases left between them. The CDR3 spans 12 residues. The CDR3 sequence is CASSFMGGPQHF. The CDR3 region has the DNA TGTGCCAGCAGTTTTATGGGGGGGCCCCAGCATTTT.

In this sample, this clonotype turned up many times. The chain carries TRBV18 and TRBJ2-7; D is perhaps TRBD1 (6 bases). This CDR3 spans 13 amino acids. The V end lost 5 bases, the J end lost 1 base, and 9 bases lay between the germline ends. From germline, CDR1 is KGHSH and CDR2 LQKENI. This CDR3 reads CASSADRSYEQYF. For the CDR3, the DNA is TGTGCCAGCTCAGCGGACAGATCCTACGAGCAGTACTTC.